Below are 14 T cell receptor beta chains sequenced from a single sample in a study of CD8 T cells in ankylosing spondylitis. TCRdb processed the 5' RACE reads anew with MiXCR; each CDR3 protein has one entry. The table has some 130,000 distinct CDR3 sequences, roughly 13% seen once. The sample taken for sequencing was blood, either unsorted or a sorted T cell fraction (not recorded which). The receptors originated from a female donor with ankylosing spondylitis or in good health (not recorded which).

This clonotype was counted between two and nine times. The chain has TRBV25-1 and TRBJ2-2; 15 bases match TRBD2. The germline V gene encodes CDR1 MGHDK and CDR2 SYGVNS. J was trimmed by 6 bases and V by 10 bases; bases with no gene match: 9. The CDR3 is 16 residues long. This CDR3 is CATLGTSGRRAGELFF. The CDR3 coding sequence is TGTGCCACCCTAGGGACTAGCGGGAGGAGGGCCGGGGAGCTGTTTTTT.

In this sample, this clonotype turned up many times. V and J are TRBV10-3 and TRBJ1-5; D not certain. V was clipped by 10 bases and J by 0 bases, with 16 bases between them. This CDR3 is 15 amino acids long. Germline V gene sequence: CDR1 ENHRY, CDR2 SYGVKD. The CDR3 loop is CATRPPGGSNQPQHF. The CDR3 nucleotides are TGTGCCACTAGACCCCCGGGCGGTAGCAATCAGCCCCAGCATTTT.

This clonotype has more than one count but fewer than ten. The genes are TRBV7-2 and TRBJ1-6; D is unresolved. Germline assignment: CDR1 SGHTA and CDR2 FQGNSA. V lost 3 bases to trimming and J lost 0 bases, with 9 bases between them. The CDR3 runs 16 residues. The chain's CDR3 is CASSLDGRSYNSPLHF. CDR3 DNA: TGTGCCAGCAGCTTGGACGGCCGCTCCTATAATTCACCCCTCCACTTT.

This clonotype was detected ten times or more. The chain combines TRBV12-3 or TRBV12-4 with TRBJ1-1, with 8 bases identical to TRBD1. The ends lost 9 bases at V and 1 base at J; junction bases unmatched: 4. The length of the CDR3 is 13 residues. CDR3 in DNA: TGTGCCAGTAACAGGGGGGCGAACACTGAAGCTTTCTTT. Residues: CASNRGANTEAFF.

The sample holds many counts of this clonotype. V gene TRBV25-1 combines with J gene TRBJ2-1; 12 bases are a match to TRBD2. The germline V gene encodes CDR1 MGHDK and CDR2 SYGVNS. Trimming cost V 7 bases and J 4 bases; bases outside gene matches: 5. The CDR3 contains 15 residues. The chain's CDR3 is CASTPTSGGYNEQFF. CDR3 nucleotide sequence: TGTGCCAGCACCCCTACTAGCGGGGGGTACAATGAGCAGTTCTTC.

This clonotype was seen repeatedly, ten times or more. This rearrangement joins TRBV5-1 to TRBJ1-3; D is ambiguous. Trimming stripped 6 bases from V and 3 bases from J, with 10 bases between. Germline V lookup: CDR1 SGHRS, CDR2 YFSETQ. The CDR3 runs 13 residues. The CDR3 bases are TGCGCCAGCACCGCGGGGAATGGAAACACCATATATTTT. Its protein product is CASTAGNGNTIYF.

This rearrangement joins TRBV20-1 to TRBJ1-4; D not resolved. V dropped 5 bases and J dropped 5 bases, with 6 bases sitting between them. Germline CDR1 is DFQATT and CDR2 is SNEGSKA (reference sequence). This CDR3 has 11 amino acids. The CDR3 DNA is TGCAGTGCTCCCCTCAATGAAAAACTGTTTTTT. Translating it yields CSAPLNEKLFF.

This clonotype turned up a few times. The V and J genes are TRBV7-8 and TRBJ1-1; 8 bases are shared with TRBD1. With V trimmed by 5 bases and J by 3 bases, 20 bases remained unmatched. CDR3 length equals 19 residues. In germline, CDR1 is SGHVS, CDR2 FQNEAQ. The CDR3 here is CASSADLDRVFPEDTEAFF. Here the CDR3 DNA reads TGTGCCAGCAGCGCTGATCTGGACAGGGTTTTTCCTGAGGACACTGAAGCTTTCTTT.

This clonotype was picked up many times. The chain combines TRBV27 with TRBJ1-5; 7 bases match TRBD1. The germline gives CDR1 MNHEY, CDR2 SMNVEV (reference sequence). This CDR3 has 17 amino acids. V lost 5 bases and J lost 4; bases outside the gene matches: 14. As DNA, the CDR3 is TGTGCCAGCAGTCCAGAGGGGGGACAGTTGGTGAATCAGCCCCAGCATTTT. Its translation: CASSPEGGQLVNQPQHF.

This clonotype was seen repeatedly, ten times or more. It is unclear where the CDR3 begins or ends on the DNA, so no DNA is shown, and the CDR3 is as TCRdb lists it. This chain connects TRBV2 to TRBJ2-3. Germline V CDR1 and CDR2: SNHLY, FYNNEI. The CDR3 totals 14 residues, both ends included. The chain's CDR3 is CASSSSSSTDTQYF.

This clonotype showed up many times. The CDR3 nucleotides are TGCGCCAGCAGCTTGGAAGGGAACATGAACACTGAAGCTTTCTTT. Translating it yields CASSLEGNMNTEAFF. The chain carries TRBV5-1 and TRBJ1-1, with D unclear. This CDR3 is 15 amino acids long. Looked up from germline, CDR1 is SGHRS and CDR2 is YFSETQ. The V end was cut by 0 bases, the J end by 0 bases, with 9 bases between. Full variable domain (rest looked up from reference TRBV5-1 and TRBJ1-1): KAGVTQTPRYLIKTRGQQVTLSCSPISGHRSVSWYQQTPGQGLQFLFEYFSETQRNKGNFPGRFSGRQFSNSRSEMNVSTLELGDSALYLCASSLEGNMNTEAFFGQGTRLTVV.

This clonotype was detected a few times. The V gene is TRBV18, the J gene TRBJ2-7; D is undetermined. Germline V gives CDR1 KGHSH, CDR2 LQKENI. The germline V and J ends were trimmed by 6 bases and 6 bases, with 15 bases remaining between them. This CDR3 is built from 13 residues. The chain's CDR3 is CASSPILLGEQYF. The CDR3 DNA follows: TGTGCCAGCTCCCCTATTCTCCTAGGCGAGCAGTACTTC.

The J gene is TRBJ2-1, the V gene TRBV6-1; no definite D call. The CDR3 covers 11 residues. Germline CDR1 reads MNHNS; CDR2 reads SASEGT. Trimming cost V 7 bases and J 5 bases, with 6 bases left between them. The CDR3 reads CASIQHNEQFF. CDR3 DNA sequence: TGTGCCAGCATTCAACACAATGAGCAGTTCTTC.

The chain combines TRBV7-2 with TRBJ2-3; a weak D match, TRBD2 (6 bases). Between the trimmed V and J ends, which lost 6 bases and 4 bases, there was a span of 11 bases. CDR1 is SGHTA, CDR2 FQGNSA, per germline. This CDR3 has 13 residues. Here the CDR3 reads CASRLGTADTQYF. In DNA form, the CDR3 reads TGTGCCAGCAGACTCGGGACTGCAGATACGCAGTATTTT. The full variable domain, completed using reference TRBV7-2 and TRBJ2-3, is GAGVSQSPSNKVTEKGKDVELRCDPISGHTALYWYRQSLGQGLEFLIYFQGNSAPDKSGLPSDRFSAERTGGSVSTLTIQRTQQEDSAVYLCASRLGTADTQYFGPGTRLTVL.